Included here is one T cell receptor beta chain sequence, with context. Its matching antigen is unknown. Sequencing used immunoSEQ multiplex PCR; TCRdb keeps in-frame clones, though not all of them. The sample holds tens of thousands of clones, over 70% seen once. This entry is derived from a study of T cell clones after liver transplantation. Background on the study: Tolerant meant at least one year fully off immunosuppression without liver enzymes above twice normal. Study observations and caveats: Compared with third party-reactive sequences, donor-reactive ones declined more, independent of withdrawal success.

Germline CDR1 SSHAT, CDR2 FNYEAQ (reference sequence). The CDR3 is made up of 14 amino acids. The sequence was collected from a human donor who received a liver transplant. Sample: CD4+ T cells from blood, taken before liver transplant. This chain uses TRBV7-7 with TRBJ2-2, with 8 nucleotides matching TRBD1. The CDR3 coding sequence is TGTGCTAGCCGACAGGGGCCTAACACCGGGGAGCTGTTTTTT. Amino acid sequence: CASRQGPNTGELFF.